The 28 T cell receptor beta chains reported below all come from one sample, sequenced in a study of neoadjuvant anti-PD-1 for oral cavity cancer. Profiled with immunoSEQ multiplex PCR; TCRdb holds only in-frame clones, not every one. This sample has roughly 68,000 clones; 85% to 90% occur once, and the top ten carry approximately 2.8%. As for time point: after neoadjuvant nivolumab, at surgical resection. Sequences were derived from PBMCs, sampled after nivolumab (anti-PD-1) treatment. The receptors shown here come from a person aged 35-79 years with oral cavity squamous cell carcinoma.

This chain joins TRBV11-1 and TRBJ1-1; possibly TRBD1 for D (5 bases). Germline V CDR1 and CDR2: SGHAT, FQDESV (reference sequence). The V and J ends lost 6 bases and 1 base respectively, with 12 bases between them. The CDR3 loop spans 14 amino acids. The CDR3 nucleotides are TGTGCCAGCAGTTCTCCCGGGGGGAACACTGAAGCTTTCTTT. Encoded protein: CASSSPGGNTEAFF.

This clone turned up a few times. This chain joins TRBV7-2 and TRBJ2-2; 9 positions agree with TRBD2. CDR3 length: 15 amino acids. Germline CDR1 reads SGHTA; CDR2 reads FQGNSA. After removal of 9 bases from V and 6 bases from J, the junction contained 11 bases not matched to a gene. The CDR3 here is CARLAPAGGPGELFF. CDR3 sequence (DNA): TGTGCCAGACTAGCTCCAGCGGGGGGCCCCGGGGAGCTGTTTTTT.

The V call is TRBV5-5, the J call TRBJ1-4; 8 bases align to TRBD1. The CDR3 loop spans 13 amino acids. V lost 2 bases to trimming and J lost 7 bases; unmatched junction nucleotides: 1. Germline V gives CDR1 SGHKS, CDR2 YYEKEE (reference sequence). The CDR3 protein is CASSLQGVEKLFF. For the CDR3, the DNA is TGTGCCAGCAGCTTACAGGGGGTTGAAAAACTGTTTTTT.

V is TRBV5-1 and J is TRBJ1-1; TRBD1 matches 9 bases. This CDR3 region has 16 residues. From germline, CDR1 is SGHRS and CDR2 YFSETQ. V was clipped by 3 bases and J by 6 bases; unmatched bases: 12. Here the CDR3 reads CASSYPARQGGAEAFF. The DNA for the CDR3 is TGCGCCAGCAGCTACCCCGCAAGACAGGGGGGAGCTGAAGCTTTCTTT.

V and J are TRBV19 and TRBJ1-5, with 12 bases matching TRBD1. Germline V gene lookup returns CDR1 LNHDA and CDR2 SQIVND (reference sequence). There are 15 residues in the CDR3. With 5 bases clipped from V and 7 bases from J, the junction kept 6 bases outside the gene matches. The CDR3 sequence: CASSGGQGAWQPQHF. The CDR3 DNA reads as TGTGCCAGTAGTGGGGGACAGGGGGCTTGGCAGCCCCAGCATTTT.

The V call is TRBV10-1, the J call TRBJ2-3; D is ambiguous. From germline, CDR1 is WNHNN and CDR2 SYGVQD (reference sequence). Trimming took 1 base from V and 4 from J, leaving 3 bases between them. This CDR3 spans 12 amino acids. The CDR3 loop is CASSEFPDTQYF. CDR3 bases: TGCGCCAGCAGTGAGTTCCCAGATACGCAGTATTTT.

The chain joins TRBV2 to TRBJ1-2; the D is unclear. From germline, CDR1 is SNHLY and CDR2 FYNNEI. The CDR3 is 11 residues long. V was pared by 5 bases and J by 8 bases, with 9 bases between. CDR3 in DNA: TGTGCCAGCAGTTTACGGCTAGGCTACACCTTC. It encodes CASSLRLGYTF.

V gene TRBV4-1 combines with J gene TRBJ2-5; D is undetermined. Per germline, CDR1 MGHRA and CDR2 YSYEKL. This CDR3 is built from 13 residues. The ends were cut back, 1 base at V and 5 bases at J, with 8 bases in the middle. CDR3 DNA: TGCGCCAGCAGCCAAGGACATAAGGAGACCCAGTACTTC. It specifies CASSQGHKETQYF.

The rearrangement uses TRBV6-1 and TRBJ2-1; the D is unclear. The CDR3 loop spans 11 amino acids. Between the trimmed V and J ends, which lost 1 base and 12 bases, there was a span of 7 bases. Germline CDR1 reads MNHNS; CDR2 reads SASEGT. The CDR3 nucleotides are TGTGCCAGCAGTGAAGGCATAGGGCAGTTCTTC. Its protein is CASSEGIGQFF.

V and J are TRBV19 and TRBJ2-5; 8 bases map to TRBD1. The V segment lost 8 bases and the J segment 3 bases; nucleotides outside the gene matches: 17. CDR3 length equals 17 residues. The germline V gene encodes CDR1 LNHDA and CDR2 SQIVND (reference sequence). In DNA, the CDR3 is TGTGCCAGTTCCGATGCGGGCCCGACAGGGGTCAAAGAGACCCAGTACTTC. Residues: CASSDAGPTGVKETQYF.

The CDR3 loop is CASRPGLADNEQFF. Here the CDR3 DNA reads TGTGCCAGCAGACCGGGACTAGCGGACAATGAGCAGTTCTTC. The chain is built from TRBV27 and TRBJ2-1, with 11 positions matching TRBD2. Trimming at V came to 6 bases and at J to 5 bases, leaving 3 bases not matched to a gene. The CDR3 has 14 amino acids. CDR1 MNHEY and CDR2 SMNVEV come from the germline V gene (reference sequence).

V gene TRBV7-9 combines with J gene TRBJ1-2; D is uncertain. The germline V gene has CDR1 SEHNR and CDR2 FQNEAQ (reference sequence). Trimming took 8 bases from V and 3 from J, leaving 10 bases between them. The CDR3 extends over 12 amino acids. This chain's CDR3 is CASQASDYGYTF. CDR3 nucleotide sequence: TGTGCCAGCCAGGCCAGTGACTATGGCTACACCTTC.

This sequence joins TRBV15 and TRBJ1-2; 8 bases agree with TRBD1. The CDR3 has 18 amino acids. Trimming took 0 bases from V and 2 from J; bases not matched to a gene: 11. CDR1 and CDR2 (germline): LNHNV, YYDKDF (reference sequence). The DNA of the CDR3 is TGTGCCACCAGCAGAGATGGAGTCAGGGGGCGCGGGAACTATGGCTACACCTTC. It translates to CATSRDGVRGRGNYGYTF.

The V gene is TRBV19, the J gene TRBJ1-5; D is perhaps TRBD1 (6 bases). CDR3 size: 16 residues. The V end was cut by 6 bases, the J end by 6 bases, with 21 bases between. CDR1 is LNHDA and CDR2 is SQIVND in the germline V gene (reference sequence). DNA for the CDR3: TGTGCCAGTAGCTTTCTGAACGGGGGCATCAGTCAGCCCCAGCATTTT. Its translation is CASSFLNGGISQPQHF.

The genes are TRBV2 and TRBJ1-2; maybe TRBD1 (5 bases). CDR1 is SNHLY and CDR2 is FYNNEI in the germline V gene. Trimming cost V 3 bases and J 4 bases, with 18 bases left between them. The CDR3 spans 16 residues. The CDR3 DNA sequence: TGTGCCAGCAGTGATGGGGCACCCCAACTGGGCTATGGCTACACCTTC. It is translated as CASSDGAPQLGYGYTF.

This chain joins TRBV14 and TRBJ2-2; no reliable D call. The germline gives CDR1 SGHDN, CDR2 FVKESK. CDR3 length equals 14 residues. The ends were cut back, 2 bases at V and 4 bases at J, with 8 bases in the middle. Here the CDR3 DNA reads TGTGCCAGCAGCCAACGTTGGGGCACCGGGGAGCTGTTTTTT. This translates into CASSQRWGTGELFF.

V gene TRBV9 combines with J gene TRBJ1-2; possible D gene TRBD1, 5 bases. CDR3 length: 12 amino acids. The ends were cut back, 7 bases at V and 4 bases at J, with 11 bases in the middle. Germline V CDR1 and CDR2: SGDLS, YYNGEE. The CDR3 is CASWGFTYGYTF. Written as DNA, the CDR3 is TGTGCCAGCTGGGGGTTTACCTATGGCTACACCTTC.

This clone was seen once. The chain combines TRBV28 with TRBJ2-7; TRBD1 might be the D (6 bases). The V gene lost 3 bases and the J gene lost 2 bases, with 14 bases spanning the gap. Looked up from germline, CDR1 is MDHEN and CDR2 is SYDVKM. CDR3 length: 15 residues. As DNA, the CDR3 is TGTGCCAGCAGTTTTTCCGCCAGGGGCACCTACGAGCAGTACTTC. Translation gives CASSFSARGTYEQYF.

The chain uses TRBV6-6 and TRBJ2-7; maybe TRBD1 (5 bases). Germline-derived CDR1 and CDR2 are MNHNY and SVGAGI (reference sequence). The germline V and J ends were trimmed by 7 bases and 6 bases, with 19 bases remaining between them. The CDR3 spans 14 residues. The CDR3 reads CASNSKQAFVEQYF. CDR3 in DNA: TGTGCCAGCAACTCCAAACAGGCGTTTGTCGAGCAGTACTTC.

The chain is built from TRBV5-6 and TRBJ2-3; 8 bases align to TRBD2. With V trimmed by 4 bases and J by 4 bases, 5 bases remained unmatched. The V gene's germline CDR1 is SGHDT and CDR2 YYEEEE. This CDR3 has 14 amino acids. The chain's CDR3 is CASSIGLAADTQYF. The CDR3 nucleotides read TGTGCCAGCAGCATCGGACTAGCCGCAGATACGCAGTATTTT.

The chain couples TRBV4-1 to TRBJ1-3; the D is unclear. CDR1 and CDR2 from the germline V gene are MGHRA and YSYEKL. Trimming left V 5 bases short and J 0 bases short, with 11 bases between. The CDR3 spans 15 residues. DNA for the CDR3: TGCGCCAGCAGCGTCTCGGAGAACTCTGGAAACACCATATATTTT. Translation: CASSVSENSGNTIYF.

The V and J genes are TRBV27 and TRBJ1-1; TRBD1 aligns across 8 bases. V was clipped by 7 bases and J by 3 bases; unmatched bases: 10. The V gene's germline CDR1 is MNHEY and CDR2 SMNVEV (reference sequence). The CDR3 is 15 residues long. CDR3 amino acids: CASKRATGVDTEAFF. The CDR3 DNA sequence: TGTGCCAGCAAAAGGGCGACAGGGGTGGACACTGAAGCTTTCTTT.

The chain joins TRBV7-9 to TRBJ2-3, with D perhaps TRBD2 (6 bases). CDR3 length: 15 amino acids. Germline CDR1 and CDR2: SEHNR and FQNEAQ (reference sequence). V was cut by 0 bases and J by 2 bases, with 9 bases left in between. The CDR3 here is CASSLASGFTDTQYF. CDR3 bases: TGTGCCAGCAGCTTAGCTAGCGGATTCACAGATACGCAGTATTTT.

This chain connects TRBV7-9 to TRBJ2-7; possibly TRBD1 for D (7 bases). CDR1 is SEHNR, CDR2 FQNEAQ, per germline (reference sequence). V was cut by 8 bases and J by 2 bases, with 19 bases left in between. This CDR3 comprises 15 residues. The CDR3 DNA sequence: TGTGCCAGCGCCCAGGGGGACTTATCTCCCTACGAGCAGTACTTC. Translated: CASAQGDLSPYEQYF.

The CDR3 coding sequence is TGTGCCAGTAGTATAGTAGCCCAGAGCACAGATACGCAGTATTTT. It translates to CASSIVAQSTDTQYF. The chain links TRBV19 to TRBJ2-3; D not certain. The CDR3 loop spans 15 amino acids. CDR1 LNHDA and CDR2 SQIVND come from the germline V gene (reference sequence). Trimming removed 1 base from V and 0 bases from J, with 8 bases in between.

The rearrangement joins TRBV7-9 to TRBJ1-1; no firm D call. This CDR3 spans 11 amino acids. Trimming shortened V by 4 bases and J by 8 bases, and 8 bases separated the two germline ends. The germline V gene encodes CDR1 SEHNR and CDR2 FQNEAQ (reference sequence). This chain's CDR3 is CASSSVREAFF. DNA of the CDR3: TGTGCCAGCAGCTCCGTCAGAGAAGCTTTCTTT.

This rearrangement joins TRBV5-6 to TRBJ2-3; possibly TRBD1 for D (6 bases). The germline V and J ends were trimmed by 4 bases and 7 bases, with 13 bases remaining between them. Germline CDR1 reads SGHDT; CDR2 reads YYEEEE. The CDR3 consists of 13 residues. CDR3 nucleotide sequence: TGTGCCAGCAGCATGAGGACAGCCCATACGCAGTATTTT. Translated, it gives CASSMRTAHTQYF.

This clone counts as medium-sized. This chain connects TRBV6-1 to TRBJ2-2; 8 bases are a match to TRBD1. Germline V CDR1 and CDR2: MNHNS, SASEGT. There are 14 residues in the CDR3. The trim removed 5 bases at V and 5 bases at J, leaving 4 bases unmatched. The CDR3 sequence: CASSPGGETGELFF. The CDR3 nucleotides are TGTGCCAGCAGTCCAGGGGGCGAGACCGGGGAGCTGTTTTTT.